This T cell receptor (beta chain) comes out of a study of CD8 T cells in ankylosing spondylitis. Study-level points and caveats: Typical of ankylosing spondylitis blood, it appeared, was a TCR beta motif of under 10 highly homologous variants. CD8+ disease-linked clones were present at relatively low frequencies in blood.

In its sample, this clonotype was seen a few times. Its antigen remains unidentified. TCRdb called the 5' RACE reads again in MiXCR, with one record for every CDR3 protein. The sample has around 770,000 distinct CDR3 sequences, 12% seen once; the top ten hold roughly 0.51%. Germline V gene sequence: CDR1 MNHEY, CDR2 SMNVEV (reference sequence). The CDR3 is made up of 15 amino acids. Trimming removed 2 bases from V and 5 bases from J, with 16 bases in between. Source material: blood, either unsorted or a sorted T cell fraction (not recorded which). V gene TRBV27 combines with J gene TRBJ2-7; weak D call: TRBD2 (6 bases). This clonotype was obtained from a male donor with ankylosing spondylitis. The CDR3 DNA sequence: TGTGCCAGCAGTTTACTAGGACCGGGGAGGAACGAGCAGTACTTC. Translated, it gives CASSLLGPGRNEQYF.